The entry below gives a single T cell receptor beta chain sequence along with its context. Antigen: not known. Compared with germline, one end of the junction differs, possibly owing to a read error. Healthy bone marrow donors made up the donor group. The data were obtained in a study of cytomegalovirus exposure and HLA in healthy donors. On the study more broadly: Most genotyped donors, roughly 83% of more than 300, had Caucasian-associated genetic ancestry.

Use of 60 Vbeta and 13 Jbeta primers characterized the PCR. Some clones are missing from TCRdb's copy, which holds only in-frame ones; the method was immunoSEQ multiplex PCR. Recorded here are 50,000 to 70,000 clones; the top ten clones represent less than 4.5%. The study's findings and limits: There were several of the most significant clusters that appeared linked to common viral pathogens in a later analysis.

The receptor was derived from a male donor in good health and CMV-seronegative. Sequenced input: PBMCs.

The CDR3 loop reads CAWSVQGSGDQHQHF. CDR3 DNA: TGTGCCTGGAGTGTACAGGGGTCAGGGGATCAGCACCAGCATTTT. The rearrangement uses TRBV30 and TRBJ1-5, with 7 bases matching TRBD1. Germline V gene data show CDR1 as GTSNPN and CDR2 as SVGIG (reference sequence). The CDR3 runs 15 residues.